This TCR beta chain was retrieved from a study of T cells in Graves' hyperthyroidism and ophthalmopathy. Study conclusions and caveats: Ophthalmopathy got predicted by the model a median 6.5 months before its onset.

This clonotype was recorded a few times. Its antigen is undetermined. Unmatched junction bases numbered 5, after V lost 3 bases and J lost 5 bases. Germline V gene lookup returns CDR1 LNHNV and CDR2 YYDKDF (reference sequence). There are 16 residues in the CDR3. The TCR beta CDR3 regions underwent amplification using RNA transcripts as the source. HTBI primers were the set used in a first-round RT-PCR of the TCR CDR3. TCRdb reanalysed the multiplex PCR reads using MiXCR and keeps one entry per CDR3 protein. The sample consists of about 210,000 distinct CDR3 sequences, roughly 17% of them appearing once.

The clonotype comes from a man between 50 and 59 years old with Graves' hyperthyroidism. Sequencing was carried out using blood. The rearrangement links TRBV15 to TRBJ2-5; TRBD2 aligns across 14 bases. CDR3 amino acids: CATSRGLAGEVETQYF. The CDR3 DNA follows: TGTGCCACCAGCAGGGGACTAGCGGGAGAAGTGGAGACCCAGTACTTC.